These 6 T cell receptor beta chains were sequenced from one sample in a study of control samples from healthy donors and cancer patients. Clones were sequenced by immunoSEQ multiplex PCR, and TCRdb holds only the in-frame ones, with some missing. This table has about 140,000 clones, 90% to 95% appearing once. Sequencing used blood. The receptors derive from a man between 35 and 55 years old in good health.

J is TRBJ2-7 and V is TRBV13; D is undetermined. V was pared by 5 bases and J by 0 bases, with 11 bases between. This CDR3 is 14 amino acids long. Germline V lookup: CDR1 PRHDT, CDR2 FYEKMQ (reference sequence). CDR3 sequence: CASSALESSYEQYF. CDR3 DNA: TGTGCCAGCAGCGCTCTCGAGAGCTCCTACGAGCAGTACTTC.

The rearrangement uses TRBV2 and TRBJ2-1; D may be TRBD1 (6 bases). The CDR3 sequence is 12 residues long. Germline-derived CDR1 and CDR2 are SNHLY and FYNNEI. V was clipped by 6 bases and J by 7 bases, with 10 bases between them. This CDR3 is CASRPQGNEQFF. The CDR3 DNA reads as TGTGCCAGCAGACCACAGGGAAATGAGCAGTTCTTC.

CDR3 DNA sequence: TGTGCCACCAGCAGACAGGGAGGTTTCTACGAGCAGTACTTC. It yields the protein CATSRQGGFYEQYF. The V gene is TRBV15, the J gene TRBJ2-7, with TRBD2 as a possible D gene (6 bases). Trimming pared 2 bases from V and 3 bases from J, leaving 11 bases between. Germline V CDR1 and CDR2: LNHNV, YYDKDF (reference sequence). CDR3 length: 14 residues.

The chain carries TRBV5-1 and TRBJ2-3; D is perhaps TRBD2 (6 bases). V gave up 3 bases and J gave up 5 bases, with 7 bases separating them. In germline, CDR1 is SGHRS, CDR2 YFSETQ. This CDR3 spans 12 amino acids. In DNA form, the CDR3 reads TGCGCCAGCAGCTCTAGCGAAGATACGCAGTATTTT. Translated: CASSSSEDTQYF.

The J gene is TRBJ2-1, the V gene TRBV12-5, with D unresolved. V was shortened by 1 base and J by 5 bases, with 6 bases between the two germline ends. Germline lookup yields CDR1 LGHNT and CDR2 FRNRAP. This CDR3 has 13 amino acids. The CDR3 spells CASGLGANNEQFF. The CDR3 coding sequence is TGTGCTAGTGGTTTGGGGGCGAACAATGAGCAGTTCTTC.

The chain links TRBV10-1 to TRBJ2-2; possibly TRBD1 for D (5 bases). Trimming took off 3 bases at V and 7 bases at J, with 15 bases between the two ends. The CDR3 length is 15 residues. Germline lookup yields CDR1 WNHNN and CDR2 SYGVQD (reference sequence). CDR3 protein: CASSDPSQGFGELFF. CDR3 DNA sequence: TGCGCCAGCAGTGACCCCTCCCAGGGTTTCGGGGAGCTGTTTTTT.